The next 22 T cell receptor beta chains were all read from a single sample in a study of control samples from healthy donors and cancer patients. The repertoire was sequenced with immunoSEQ multiplex PCR; TCRdb's copy has only in-frame clones and lacks some. The sample has under 65,000 clones, around 87% seen once; the top ten hold about 13%. Sequenced material: PBMCs. These receptor sequences come from a woman aged 60-70 years with lung cancer.

A single count supports this clone. V and J are TRBV5-5 and TRBJ2-7; D uncertain. The germline V gene encodes CDR1 SGHKS and CDR2 YYEKEE (reference sequence). With 0 bases removed from V and 6 bases from J, the gap between germline ends came to 7 bases. CDR3 length: 12 residues. The CDR3 coding sequence is TGTGCCAGCAGCTTGGACTCAGCCGAGCAGTACTTC. Translation: CASSLDSAEQYF.

The chain employs TRBV5-4 and TRBJ2-3; 10 nucleotides align to TRBD2. CDR3 size: 14 residues. The junction had 4 bases not matched to a gene; V was cut back by 1 base and J by 8 bases. Germline CDR1 is SGHNT and CDR2 is YYREEE (reference sequence). The CDR3 DNA reads as TGTGCCAGCAGCTTGAGCGGGGGGGCTGGTACGCAGTATTTT. Encoded protein: CASSLSGGAGTQYF.

The chain is built from TRBV16 and TRBJ1-1; D remains unclear. The CDR3 extends over 15 amino acids. Trimming took off 0 bases at V and 3 bases at J, with 11 bases between the two ends. Germline CDR1 KGHSY, CDR2 FQNENV. CDR3 DNA sequence: TGTGCCAGCAGCCAATCGAGGCCCTTTTACACTGAAGCTTTCTTT. Translating gives CASSQSRPFYTEAFF.

The chain has TRBV5-1 and TRBJ1-2; D is perhaps TRBD1 (5 bases). Between the trimmed V and J ends, which lost 5 bases and 3 bases, there was a span of 11 bases. The CDR3 totals 13 residues. Germline V gene lookup returns CDR1 SGHRS and CDR2 YFSETQ. The DNA for the CDR3 is TGCGCCAGCAGTCCACAGGAATACTATGGCTACACCTTC. It specifies CASSPQEYYGYTF.

This sequence joins TRBV6-6 and TRBJ1-3, with 8 positions matching TRBD1. V was pared by 6 bases and J by 6 bases, with 7 bases of the junction left unmatched. CDR1 MNHNY and CDR2 SVGAGI come from the germline V gene (reference sequence). CDR3 length equals 14 residues. The CDR3 DNA reads TGTGCCAGCAGCCAGTGGACAGGGAAAAACACCATATATTTT. Amino acids: CASSQWTGKNTIYF.

The chain combines TRBV7-2 with TRBJ1-6; D gene uncertain. Trimming pared 8 bases from V and 14 bases from J, leaving 19 bases between. The CDR3 is 13 residues long. Germline V gene lookup returns CDR1 SGHTA and CDR2 FQGNSA. CDR3 region: CASGPRSAVTLHF. DNA for the CDR3: TGTGCCAGCGGCCCCCGGTCAGCTGTAACCCTCCACTTT. Full variable domain (rest looked up from reference TRBV7-2 and TRBJ1-6): GAGVSQSPSNKVTEKGKDVELRCDPISGHTALYWYRQSLGQGLEFLIYFQGNSAPDKSGLPSDRFSAERTGGSVSTLTIQRTQQEDSAVYLCASGPRSAVTLHFGNGTRLTVT.

This clone was seen a few times. Additional DNA sequences in this sample encode the identical CDR3. The chain uses TRBV12-3 or TRBV12-4 and TRBJ2-5; a weak D match, TRBD2 (6 bases). The CDR3 runs to 13 residues. V was shortened by 2 bases and J by 2 bases, with 6 bases between the two germline ends. As DNA, the CDR3 is TGTGCCAGCAGTTTACGGGGGCAAGAGACCCAGTACTTC. Amino acids: CASSLRGQETQYF.

CDR3 amino acids: CASSEIGGRLSYEQYF. The DNA for the CDR3 is TGTGCCAGCAGTGAAATTGGCGGGAGACTTTCCTACGAGCAGTACTTC. The chain employs TRBV2 and TRBJ2-7; TRBD2 matches 7 bases. J gave up 1 base and V 2 bases, and 8 bases lay outside the gene matches. CDR1 and CDR2 from the germline V gene are SNHLY and FYNNEI. The CDR3 spans 16 residues.

This chain joins TRBV9 and TRBJ2-7; 10 bases map to TRBD1. The CDR3 is made up of 15 amino acids. With V trimmed by 3 bases and J by 1 base, 4 bases remained unmatched. Germline V gene lookup returns CDR1 SGDLS and CDR2 YYNGEE. CDR3 protein: CASSGGTGESYEQYF. The CDR3 nucleotides read TGTGCCAGCAGCGGAGGGACAGGGGAGTCCTACGAGCAGTACTTC.

This clone occurred once. The V call is TRBV5-1, the J call TRBJ1-2; tentatively, D is TRBD1 (6 bases). Trimming took 4 bases from V and 4 from J, leaving 14 bases between them. The CDR3 consists of 14 residues. CDR1 and CDR2 (germline): SGHRS, YFSETQ. In nucleotides, the CDR3 is TGCGCCAGCAGCCAGTCCCGGGACATCTATGGCTACACCTTC. It is translated as CASSQSRDIYGYTF.

This chain links TRBV14 with TRBJ2-1; weak D call: TRBD2 (7 bases). V lost 3 bases and J 7 bases, leaving 19 bases between the germline ends. CDR1 and CDR2 from the germline V gene are SGHDN and FVKESK. This CDR3 is 16 amino acids long. The CDR3 spells CASSHLGGGPSNEQFF. CDR3 nucleotide sequence: TGTGCCAGCAGCCATCTAGGGGGAGGGCCGAGTAATGAGCAGTTCTTC.

The count of this clone is one. This sequence joins TRBV3-1 (or the pseudogene TRBV3-2) and TRBJ1-2; TRBD1 might be the D (5 bases). The CDR3 spans 13 residues. In germline, CDR1 is LGHDT, CDR2 YNNKEL (reference sequence). Trimming left V 2 bases short and J 8 bases short, with 12 bases between. The CDR3 sequence is CASSQYVGVGYTF. The CDR3 nucleotides are TGTGCCAGCAGCCAATATGTAGGGGTAGGCTACACCTTC.

The CDR3 sequence: CATSRDTRVGNTIYF. CDR3 DNA: TGTGCCACCAGCAGAGATACGAGGGTAGGCAACACCATATATTTT. The chain joins TRBV15 to TRBJ1-3; no firm D call. The V end lost 0 bases, the J end lost 7 bases, and 13 bases lay between the germline ends. The germline V gene has CDR1 LNHNV and CDR2 YYDKDF (reference sequence). This CDR3 region has 15 residues. Based on the CDR3 plus reference TRBV15 and TRBJ1-3, the full variable domain is DAMVIQNPRYQVTQFGKPVTLSCSQTLNHNVMYWYQQKSSQAPKLLFHYYDKDFNNEADTPDNFQSRRPNTSFCFLDIRSPGLGDTAMYLCATSRDTRVGNTIYFGEGSWLTVV.

The chain uses TRBV5-1 and TRBJ1-6; D gene ambiguous. Trimming took 0 bases from V and 14 from J, leaving 9 bases between them. The germline V gene has CDR1 SGHRS and CDR2 YFSETQ. This CDR3 region has 12 residues. The CDR3 nucleotides read TGCGCCAGCAGCTTGGACCTGGCGGCCCTCCACTTT. Translated, it gives CASSLDLAALHF. The whole variable domain, remainder taken from reference TRBV5-1 and TRBJ1-6, is KAGVTQTPRYLIKTRGQQVTLSCSPISGHRSVSWYQQTPGQGLQFLFEYFSETQRNKGNFPGRFSGRQFSNSRSEMNVSTLELGDSALYLCASSLDLAALHFGNGTRLTVT.

The genes are TRBV29-1 and TRBJ1-1, with unresolved D. The CDR3 loop spans 12 amino acids. V was shortened by 4 bases and J by 0 bases, with 6 bases between the two germline ends. In germline, CDR1 is SQVTM, CDR2 ANQGSEA. The CDR3: CSVGRLNTEAFF. The CDR3 nucleotides read TGCAGCGTTGGCCGGTTGAACACTGAAGCTTTCTTT.

This chain connects TRBV5-4 to TRBJ1-3; D not resolved. The CDR3 length is 15 residues. V was cut by 0 bases and J by 3 bases, with 10 bases left in between. CDR1 and CDR2 from the germline V gene are SGHNT and YYREEE (reference sequence). This CDR3 is CASSLASEGGNTIYF. The CDR3 DNA reads as TGTGCCAGCAGCTTGGCCTCAGAAGGTGGAAACACCATATATTTT.

This clone was picked up one time. The V and J genes are TRBV5-1 and TRBJ1-4, with 10 bases lining up with TRBD1. Germline V lookup: CDR1 SGHRS, CDR2 YFSETQ. The CDR3 extends over 13 amino acids. V was pared by 5 bases and J by 7 bases, with 2 bases of the junction left unmatched. DNA for the CDR3: TGCGCCAGCAGTGACAGGGGGCTTGAAAAACTGTTTTTT. Translated: CASSDRGLEKLFF.

The chain has TRBV27 and TRBJ1-2, with D possibly matching TRBD1 (5 bases). Trimming took 6 bases from V and 2 from J, leaving 16 bases between them. This CDR3 has 15 residues. Germline CDR1 reads MNHEY; CDR2 reads SMNVEV (reference sequence). The CDR3 coding sequence is TGTGCCAGCAGCCGTACAGGCTTGAGAAACTATGGCTACACCTTC. Amino acids: CASSRTGLRNYGYTF.

The chain carries TRBV5-1 and TRBJ1-4; 7 bases fit TRBD1. The germline V gene has CDR1 SGHRS and CDR2 YFSETQ. Losses at the gene ends were 0 bases for V and 8 bases for J; bases not matched to a gene: 4. There are 14 residues in the CDR3. CDR3 sequence (DNA): TGCGCCAGCAGCTTGGTCGGGACAGCCGAAAAACTGTTTTTT. Translated: CASSLVGTAEKLFF.

This clone was seen a single time. This CDR3 is missing its conserved last phenylalanine or tryptophan, likely due to a read error. The DNA is omitted, as the CDR3 cannot be located on it reliably, and the CDR3 follows TCRdb's listing. J is TRBJ1-2 and V is TRBV19; the table's TRBD1 call for D was not verified on the DNA. The CDR3 length is 11 residues, termini included. CDR1 is LNHDA, CDR2 SQIVND, per germline (reference sequence). The CDR3 here is CASSILDRVAL.

The chain uses TRBV28 and TRBJ1-1; 8 bases map to TRBD1. Germline lookup yields CDR1 MDHEN and CDR2 SYDVKM. The CDR3 length is 14 residues. J was trimmed by 7 bases and V by 4 bases; bases with no gene match: 8. In DNA, the CDR3 is TGTGCCAGCAGTTCGACCGGGACAGGAGGTGAAGCTTTCTTT. The encoded protein is CASSSTGTGGEAFF.

This chain joins TRBV7-9 and TRBJ1-1, with a weak D call TRBD1 (6 bases). The CDR3 is 18 amino acids. V lost 2 bases to trimming and J lost 4 bases, with 23 bases between them. Per the germline V gene, CDR1 is SEHNR and CDR2 is FQNEAQ (reference sequence). The CDR3 DNA reads TGTGCCAGCAGCTTATCTGTGGGGGCGTCGGGGGGAACCACTGAAGCTTTCTTT. Translated, it gives CASSLSVGASGGTTEAFF.